These 11 T cell receptor beta chains were sequenced from one sample in a study of long-term antiretroviral therapy in people with HIV. Survey-level immunoSEQ v3.0 assays were run. Libraries were prepared by immunoSEQ multiplex PCR; TCRdb keeps only in-frame clonotypes and omits some of them. The sample holds over 10,000 clones, about 87% seen once. The sample here was unsorted PBMCs, taken 2.1 years after starting antiretroviral therapy. The receptors stem from a middle-aged woman with HIV.

This clone was seen once. The J gene is TRBJ1-1, the V gene TRBV5-4, with 7 bases matching TRBD1. Germline assignment: CDR1 SGHNT and CDR2 YYREEE (reference sequence). Trimming took 6 bases from V and 2 from J; bases not matched to a gene: 10. The length of the CDR3 is 15 residues. This chain's CDR3 is CASTPGRGRNTEAFF. The DNA for the CDR3 is TGTGCCAGCACCCCGGGGAGGGGGCGAAACACTGAAGCTTTCTTT.

The chain joins TRBV2 to TRBJ1-4; D is uncertain. CDR1 and CDR2 from the germline V gene are SNHLY and FYNNEI. The CDR3 has 15 amino acids. Trimming shortened V by 7 bases and J by 5 bases, and 17 bases separated the two germline ends. Written as DNA, the CDR3 is TGTGCCAGCACCCTCGGGTCTCAGGCGAATGAAAAACTGTTTTTT. It specifies CASTLGSQANEKLFF.

This chain joins TRBV30 and TRBJ1-1; unclear D gene. The CDR3 consists of 12 residues. Germline CDR1 GTSNPN, CDR2 SVGIG (reference sequence). The V and J ends lost 2 bases and 0 bases respectively, with 4 bases between them. The CDR3 DNA is TGTGCCTGGAGTTACATGAACACTGAAGCTTTCTTT. As protein: CAWSYMNTEAFF.

This clone has just one count. The chain has TRBV6-5 and TRBJ2-7; the D is unclear. The germline gives CDR1 MNHEY, CDR2 SVGAGI. The V and J ends lost 7 bases and 6 bases respectively, with 13 bases between them. The CDR3 runs to 12 residues. DNA for the CDR3: TGTGCCAGCACGGCACCCCGCCTCGAGCAGTACTTC. Its protein product is CASTAPRLEQYF.

The chain is built from TRBV6-5 and TRBJ1-2; a possible D gene is TRBD1 (6 bases). The CDR3 length is 12 residues. V was clipped by 5 bases and J by 4 bases, with 8 bases between them. Germline V gene data show CDR1 as MNHEY and CDR2 as SVGAGI. CDR3 loop: CASSPQGYGYTF. CDR3 sequence (DNA): TGTGCCAGCAGTCCACAGGGCTATGGCTACACCTTC.

The chain links TRBV11-2 to TRBJ1-2; possibly TRBD1 for D (6 bases). With 4 bases removed from V and 2 bases from J, the gap between germline ends came to 14 bases. The CDR3 totals 15 residues. The germline V gene encodes CDR1 SGHAT and CDR2 FQNNGV. The CDR3 here is CASSSGQGTNYGYTF. CDR3 DNA sequence: TGTGCCAGCAGCTCCGGGCAGGGGACAAACTATGGCTACACCTTC.

The chain carries TRBV6-5 and TRBJ1-1; D is unresolved. This CDR3 region has 13 residues. V gave up 2 bases and J gave up 1 base, with 5 bases separating them. Germline assignment: CDR1 MNHEY and CDR2 SVGAGI. The CDR3 DNA sequence: TGTGCCAGCAGTTACCCCCAGAACACTGAAGCTTTCTTT. Translated, it gives CASSYPQNTEAFF.

This sequence joins TRBV6-6 and TRBJ1-1; D perhaps matches TRBD1 (6 bases). The V end was cut by 10 bases, the J end by 0 bases, with 12 bases between. Germline V CDR1 and CDR2: MNHNY, SVGAGI (reference sequence). The CDR3 sequence is 13 residues long. CDR3 DNA: TGTGCCACCTTAACAGGGTTGAACACTGAAGCTTTCTTT. Translated: CATLTGLNTEAFF.

V is TRBV25-1 and J is TRBJ1-2, with a weak D call TRBD1 (5 bases). The germline gives CDR1 MGHDK, CDR2 SYGVNS. V lost 2 bases to trimming and J lost 8 bases, with 12 bases between them. The CDR3 spans 13 residues. For the CDR3, the DNA is TGTGCCAGCAGTGAAGGGGGAACTCGGGGCTACACCTTC. Residues: CASSEGGTRGYTF.

This chain uses TRBV4-2 with TRBJ1-2; D is unclear. Germline CDR1 LGHNA, CDR2 YNFKEQ. This CDR3 has 16 amino acids. Trimming took 7 bases from V and 3 from J, leaving 21 bases between them. Written as DNA, the CDR3 is TGTGCCAGCACCCGAAGAGAGGCGCGGGAGGACTATGGCTACACCTTC. The encoded protein is CASTRREAREDYGYTF.

The chain joins TRBV5-5 to TRBJ1-2, with D hard to call. CDR1 is SGHKS, CDR2 YYEKEE, per germline (reference sequence). V lost 0 bases to trimming and J lost 0 bases, with 9 bases between them. The length of the CDR3 is 15 residues. The CDR3 is CASSLDPDSNYGYTF. CDR3 nucleotide sequence: TGTGCCAGCAGCTTGGACCCAGATTCTAACTATGGCTACACCTTC.